Shown below are 6 T cell receptor beta chains from a single sample sequenced in a study of T-cell memory formation after mild COVID-19. TCRdb reprocessed the 5' RACE reads with MiXCR, giving one entry per CDR3 protein. The sample records 300,000 to 400,000 distinct CDR3 sequences, about an eighth being singletons. The sequenced sample consisted of PBMCs or a T cell subset sorted from them (not recorded which). Source of these receptors: a young man who had mild COVID-19 (a few samples of this study predate the infection). Cell type and time point are not known.

The CDR3 DNA reads TGTGCCACCAGCATGGGAATTGCGGGGGCCGGGCACGAGCAGTACTTC. Amino acids: CATSMGIAGAGHEQYF. The V gene is TRBV15, the J gene TRBJ2-7; D might be TRBD2 (7 bases). Looked up from germline, CDR1 is LNHNV and CDR2 is YYDKDF (reference sequence). The CDR3 extends over 16 amino acids. V was shortened by 4 bases and J by 5 bases, with 21 bases between the two germline ends.

In this sample, this clonotype turned up a few times. The V and J genes are TRBV9 and TRBJ2-3; tentative D call: TRBD2 (5 bases). The germline V and J ends were trimmed by 3 bases and 0 bases, with 11 bases remaining between them. CDR1 and CDR2 from the germline V gene are SGDLS and YYNGEE. The CDR3 loop spans 15 amino acids. This CDR3 reads CASSGALESTDTQYF. The CDR3 DNA is TGTGCCAGCAGCGGCGCACTAGAAAGCACAGATACGCAGTATTTT.

This chain uses TRBV30 with TRBJ2-7; D is unclear. Germline lookup yields CDR1 GTSNPN and CDR2 SVGIG (reference sequence). The CDR3 totals 9 residues. Trimming shortened V by 4 bases and J by 5 bases, and 3 bases separated the two germline ends. In nucleotides, the CDR3 is TGTGCCTGGAATCACGAGCAGTACGTC. Translation gives CAWNHEQYV.

This clonotype was seen more than once but under ten times. The V call is TRBV9, the J call TRBJ2-3; no firm D call. The CDR3 contains 13 residues. Germline CDR1 SGDLS, CDR2 YYNGEE. Deletions cut 2 bases from V and 6 bases from J, with 10 bases between. This CDR3 reads CASSVAQIDTQYF. CDR3 nucleotides: TGTGCCAGCAGCGTCGCACAGATTGATACGCAGTATTTT.

The chain recombines TRBV4-1 with TRBJ2-5; no clear D gene. CDR1 is MGHRA, CDR2 YSYEKL, per germline. The CDR3 is 14 residues long. V lost 4 bases and J lost 4, with 13 bases in between. CDR3 region: CASSRAEDGETQYF. In DNA, the CDR3 is TGCGCCAGCAGCCGAGCCGAAGACGGAGAGACCCAGTACTTC.

The chain combines TRBV9 with TRBJ2-1, with TRBD1 identical over 12 bases. Looked up from germline, CDR1 is SGDLS and CDR2 is YYNGEE. V lost 4 bases, J lost 6 bases, and 11 bases stayed unmatched. The CDR3 covers 17 residues. CDR3 amino acids: CASSKQWGQGASNEQFF. CDR3 bases: TGTGCCAGCAGCAAACAGTGGGGACAGGGGGCGTCCAATGAGCAGTTCTTC.